The clone carrying this TCR beta chain was counted many times. The data derive from a study of breast tumors, draining lymph nodes, adjacent tissues. From the multiplex PCR reads, TCRdb called clonotypes with MiXCR, one entry per CDR3 protein. The sample includes fewer than 80,000 distinct CDR3 sequences, 40% to 45% of them seen just once. The sequencing sample was made of breast tumor tissue. The origin of this receptor is a female donor with breast cancer. Some clones in this sample may be carry-over from other donors' samples.

For the CDR3, the DNA is TGTGCCAGCAGCTTAAGGGGGGATTACAATGAGCAGTTCTTC. Protein sequence: CASSLRGDYNEQFF. The J gene is TRBJ2-1, the V gene TRBV7-3, with a possible D match to TRBD2 (6 bases). V shed 1 base and J shed 4 bases, with 8 bases lying between them. The CDR3 runs 14 residues. Germline V CDR1 and CDR2: SGHTA, FQGTGA.